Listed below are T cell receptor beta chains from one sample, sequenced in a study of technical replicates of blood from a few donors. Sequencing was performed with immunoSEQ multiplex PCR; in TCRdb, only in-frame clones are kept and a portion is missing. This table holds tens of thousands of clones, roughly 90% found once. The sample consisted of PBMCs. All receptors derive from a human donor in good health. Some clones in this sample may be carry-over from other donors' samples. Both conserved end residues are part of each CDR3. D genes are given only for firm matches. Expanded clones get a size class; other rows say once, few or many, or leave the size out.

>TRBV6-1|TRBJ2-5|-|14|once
TGTGCCAGCAGTGAAGCTAGTCCCCAAGAGACCCAGTACTTC
CASSEASPQETQYF
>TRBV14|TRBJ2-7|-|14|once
TGTGCCAGCAGCCCCTACACAGGGCGCGACGAGCAGTACTTC
CASSPYTGRDEQYF
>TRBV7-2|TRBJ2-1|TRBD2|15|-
TGTGCCAGCAGCTTCAGACTAGCGGGTGGGAGTGAGCAGTTCTTC
CASSFRLAGGSEQFF
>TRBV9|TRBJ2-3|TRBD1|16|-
TGTGCCAGCAGCTATCGAGGACAGGGGGTAACAGATACGCAGTATTTT
CASSYRGQGVTDTQYF
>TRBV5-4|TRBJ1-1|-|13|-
TGTGCCAGCAGCGCTGGGAGGGACACTGAAGCTTTCTTT
CASSAGRDTEAFF
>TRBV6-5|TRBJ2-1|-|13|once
TGTGCCAGCACTCTACAGGGAAACAATGAGCAGTTCTTC
CASTLQGNNEQFF
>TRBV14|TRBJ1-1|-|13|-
TGTGCCAGCAGCCCACAACGGGAGGGAAGGGCTTTCTTT
CASSPQREGRAFF
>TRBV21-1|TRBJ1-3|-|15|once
TGTGCCGCTTCCCGGGCAGGGGGGTCTGGAAACACCATATATTTT
CAASRAGGSGNTIYF
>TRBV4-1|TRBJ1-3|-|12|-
TGCGCCAGCAGCCAATTAGGAAACACCATATATTTT
CASSQLGNTIYF
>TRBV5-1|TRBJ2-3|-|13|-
TGCGCCAGCAGCTCGGACCAAGGGGGTACGCAGTATTTT
CASSSDQGGTQYF
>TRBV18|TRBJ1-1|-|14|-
TGTGCCAGCTCCCGACAGTCCCAGAACACTGAAGCTTTCTTT
CASSRQSQNTEAFF